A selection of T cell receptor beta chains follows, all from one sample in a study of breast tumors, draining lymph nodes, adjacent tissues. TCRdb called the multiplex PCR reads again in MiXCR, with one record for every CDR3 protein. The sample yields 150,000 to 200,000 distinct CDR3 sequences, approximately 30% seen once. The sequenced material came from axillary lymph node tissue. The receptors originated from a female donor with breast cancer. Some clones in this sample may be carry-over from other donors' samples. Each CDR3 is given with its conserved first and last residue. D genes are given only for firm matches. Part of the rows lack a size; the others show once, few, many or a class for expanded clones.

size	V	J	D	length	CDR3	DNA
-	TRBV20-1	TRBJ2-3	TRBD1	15	CSGGDLGTGNNEQYF	TGCAGTGGTGGAGATCTAGGGACAGGGAACAATGAGCAGTATTTT
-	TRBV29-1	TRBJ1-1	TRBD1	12	CSVEGDRDEASF	TGCAGCGTTGAAGGGGACAGGGATGAAGCTTCCTTT
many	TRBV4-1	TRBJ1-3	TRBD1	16	CASSYQGGGSGNTIYF	TGCGCCAGCAGCTACCAGGGGGGCGGCTCTGGAAACACCATATATTTT
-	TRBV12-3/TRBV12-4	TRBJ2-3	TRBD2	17	CASSLRLAGGPEDTQYF	TGTGCCAGCAGCCTCCGGTTAGCGGGGGGGCCTGAAGATACGCAGTATTTT
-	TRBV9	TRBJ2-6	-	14	CASSQGDGANVLTF	TGTGCCAGCAGCCAGGGAGATGGGGCCAACGTCCTGACTTTC
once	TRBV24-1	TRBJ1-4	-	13	CATSDSDGEKLFF	TGTGCCACTAGTGATTCTGACGGGGAAAAACTGTTTTTT
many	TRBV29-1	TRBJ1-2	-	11	CSVSSRLGYTF	TGCAGCGTCAGTAGCAGACTTGGCTACACCTTC
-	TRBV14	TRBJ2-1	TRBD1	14	CASSRRQGNNEQSF	TGTGCCAGCAGCCGTAGACAGGGGAACAATGAGCAGTCCTTC
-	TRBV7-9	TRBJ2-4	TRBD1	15	CASSFTGGSGNIQYF	TGTGCCAGCAGCTTCACAGGGGGCAGCGGAAACATTCAGTACTTC
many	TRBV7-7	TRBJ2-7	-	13	CASSLGDSYEQYF	TGTGCTAGCAGCTTAGGGGACTCCTACGAGCAGTACTTC
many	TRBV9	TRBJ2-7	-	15	CASSVGSSGSYEQYF	TGTGCCAGCAGCGTAGGAAGTAGCGGCTCCTACGAGCAGTACTTC
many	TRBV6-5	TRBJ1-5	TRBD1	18	CASLDRGPSVYSNQPQHF	TGTGCCAGCCTGGACAGGGGACCTAGCGTTTATAGCAATCAGCCCCAGCATTTT
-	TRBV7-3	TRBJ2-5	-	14	CASSLIGNQETQYF	TGTGCCAGCAGCTTAATCGGGAACCAAGAGACCCAGTACTTC
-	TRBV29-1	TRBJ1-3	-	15	CSVEEVVDYGYTIYF	TGCAGCGTTGAGGAGGTGGTTGACTATGGCTACACCATATATTTT
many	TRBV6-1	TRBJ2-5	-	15	CASSVILRTRETQYF	TGTGCCAGCAGTGTAATCCTAAGGACGAGAGAGACCCAGTACTTC
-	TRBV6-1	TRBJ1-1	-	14	CASSNYQGGSEAFF	TGTGCCAGCAGCAATTATCAAGGGGGGTCTGAAGCTTTCTTT
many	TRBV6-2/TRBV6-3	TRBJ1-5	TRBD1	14	CASSRTGGTQPQHF	TGTGCCAGCAGTAGGACAGGGGGGACTCAGCCCCAGCATTTT
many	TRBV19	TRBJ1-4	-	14	CASSRRDPREKLFF	TGTGCCAGTAGTCGTAGGGACCCGAGGGAAAAACTGTTTTTT
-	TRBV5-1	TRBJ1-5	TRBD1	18	CASSLAVRAGGHEQPQHF	TGCGCCAGCAGCTTGGCCGTAAGGGCAGGGGGCCACGAGCAGCCCCAGCATTTT
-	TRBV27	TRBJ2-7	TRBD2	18	CASSLQPGLAGASYEQYF	TGTGCCAGCAGTTTACAACCCGGACTAGCGGGGGCCTCCTACGAGCAGTACTTC
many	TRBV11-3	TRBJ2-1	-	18	CASRARPGTQHSYNEQFF	TGTGCCAGCCGCGCGAGGCCCGGGACACAACACTCCTACAATGAGCAGTTCTTC
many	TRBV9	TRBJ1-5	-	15	CASSVGPHNNQPQHF	TGTGCCAGCAGCGTAGGACCACACAACAATCAGCCCCAGCATTTT
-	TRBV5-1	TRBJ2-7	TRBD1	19	CASSPPRETGGERTGEQYF	TGCGCCAGCAGCCCCCCGCGAGAGACAGGGGGCGAAAGGACCGGGGAGCAGTACTTC
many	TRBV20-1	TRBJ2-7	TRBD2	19	CSARALGGVAGAPDYEQYF	TGCAGTGCTAGGGCCCTGGGGGGGGTAGCGGGAGCTCCTGACTACGAGCAGTACTTC
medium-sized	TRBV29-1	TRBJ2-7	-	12	CSGRAGGNEQYF	TGCAGCGGACGAGCAGGGGGGAACGAGCAGTACTTC
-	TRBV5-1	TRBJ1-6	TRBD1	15	CASSSRQGALFPLHF	TGTGCCAGCAGCTCACGACAGGGGGCCCTCTTCCCCCTCCACTTT
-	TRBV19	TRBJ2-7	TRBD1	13	CASKGQGAGEQYF	TGTGCCAGTAAGGGGCAGGGGGCTGGGGAGCAGTACTTC
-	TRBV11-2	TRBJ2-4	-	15	CASSPRPGRGNIQYF	TGTGCCAGCAGCCCCCGCCCGGGCCGGGGGAACATTCAGTACTTC
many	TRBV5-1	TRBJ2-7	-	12	CASSTSSYEQYF	TGCGCCAGCAGCACGAGCTCCTACGAGCAGTACTTC
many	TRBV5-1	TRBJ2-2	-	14	CASSLDRGGGELFF	TGCGCCAGCAGCTTGGACAGGGGAGGCGGGGAGCTGTTTTTT
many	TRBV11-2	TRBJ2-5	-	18	CASSLDPTLARSRETQYF	TGTGCCAGCAGCTTAGATCCAACTCTAGCCCGGAGCCGGGAGACCCAGTACTTC
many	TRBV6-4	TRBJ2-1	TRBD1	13	CASSRDRYNEQFF	TGTGCCAGCAGCCGGGACAGATACAATGAGCAGTTCTTC
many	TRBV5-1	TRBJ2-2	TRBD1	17	CASSSPKTGGNTGELFF	TGCGCCAGCAGCTCCCCCAAGACAGGGGGCAACACCGGGGAGCTGTTTTTT
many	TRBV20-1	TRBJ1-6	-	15	CSASPSSRDNSPLHF	TGCAGTGCTAGTCCTTCATCGCGGGATAATTCACCCCTCCACTTT
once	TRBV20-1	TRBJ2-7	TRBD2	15	CSATGTSGRSNEQYF	TGCAGTGCTACCGGGACTAGCGGAAGGTCCAACGAGCAGTACTTC
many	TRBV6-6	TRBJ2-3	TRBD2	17	CASSYGGVAGGPDTQYF	TGTGCCAGCAGTTACGGCGGAGTAGCGGGGGGGCCGGATACGCAGTATTTT
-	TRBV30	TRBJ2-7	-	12	CAWSEDTYEQYF	TGTGCCTGGAGTGAGGACACCTACGAGCAGTACTTC
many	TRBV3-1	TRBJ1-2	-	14	CASSQAGTNYGYTF	TGTGCCAGCAGCCAGGCCGGGACAAACTATGGCTACACCTTC
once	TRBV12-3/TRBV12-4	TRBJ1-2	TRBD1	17	CASGLLTGVPLNYGYTF	TGTGCCAGCGGCCTGTTGACAGGGGTCCCCTTGAACTATGGCTACACCTTC
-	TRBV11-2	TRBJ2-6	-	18	CASSGRGGSELWANVLTF	TGTGCCAGCAGCGGGAGAGGTGGTTCCGAACTGTGGGCCAACGTCCTGACTTTC